This T cell receptor beta chain stems from a study of T cell responses to AZD1222 COVID-19 vaccine. Background on the study: Second doses at about 4 or about 12 weeks were pooled.

Clones were sequenced by immunoSEQ multiplex PCR, and TCRdb holds only the in-frame ones, with some missing. The table includes around 260,000 clones, approximately 95% detected once. The CDR3 runs to 15 residues. V lost 2 bases and J lost 4, with 11 bases in between. Germline V gene sequence: CDR1 MNHEY, CDR2 SMNVEV (reference sequence). This sample comprised peripheral blood, obtained on day 0 of AZD1222 vaccination. The chain links TRBV27 to TRBJ2-2; D might be TRBD2 (5 bases). The clonotype was recovered from an adult in good health. The CDR3 DNA follows: TGTGCCAGCAGTTTACAACTACGGGGCACCGGGGAGCTGTTTTTT. Translating it yields CASSLQLRGTGELFF.